This TCR beta chain stems from a study of post-analysis software for immune sequencing data. Study-wide findings and caveats: Patients carried roughly 5 TRBV segments more frequently than controls did, and TRBV5-6, TRBV5-1 and TRBV20-1 were among them.

Details on this clonotype: Its antigen is not identified.

Unique-molecular-identifier-tagged TCR beta cDNA libraries were used. Input populations of 1 to 10 million T cells gave rise to 500,000 to 600,000 cDNA molecules. MiXCR, run by TCRdb on the PCR reads, gives a single entry per CDR3 protein. Of about 500,000 distinct CDR3 sequences in the sample, approximately 45% were seen once. Germline-derived CDR1 and CDR2 are SNHLY and FYNNEI. The CDR3 is made up of 15 amino acids. The V gene end was trimmed by 8 bases and the J gene end by 4 bases; junction bases not matched to a gene: 9. The chain recombines TRBV2 with TRBJ2-2; 8 nucleotides line up with TRBD1. This TCR was recovered from a girl between 10 and 17 years old with multiple sclerosis. Sequenced input: blood. The CDR3 DNA is TGTGCCAGCGGCGTGTCAGGGGGCTCCACCGGGGAGCTGTTTTTT. Encoded protein: CASGVSGGSTGELFF.